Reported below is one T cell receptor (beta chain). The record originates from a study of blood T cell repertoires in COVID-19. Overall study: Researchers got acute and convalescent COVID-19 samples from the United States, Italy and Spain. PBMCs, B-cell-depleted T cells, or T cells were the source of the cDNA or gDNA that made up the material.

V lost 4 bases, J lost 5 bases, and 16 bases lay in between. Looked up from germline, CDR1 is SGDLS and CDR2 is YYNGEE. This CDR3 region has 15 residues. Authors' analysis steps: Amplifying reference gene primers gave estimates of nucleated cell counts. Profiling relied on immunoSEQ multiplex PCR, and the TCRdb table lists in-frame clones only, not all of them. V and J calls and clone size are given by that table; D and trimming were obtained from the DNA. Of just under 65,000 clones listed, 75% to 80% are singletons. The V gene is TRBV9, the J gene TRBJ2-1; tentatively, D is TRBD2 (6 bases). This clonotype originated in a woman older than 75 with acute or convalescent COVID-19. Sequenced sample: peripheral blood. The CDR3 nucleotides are TGTGCCAGCAGCACCGCCGGGACTCCCAACAATGAGCAGTTCTTC. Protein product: CASSTAGTPNNEQFF.